The 31 T cell receptor beta chains below were found in one sample sequenced in a study of cytomegalovirus exposure and HLA in healthy donors. The PCR used 60 Vbeta and 13 Jbeta primers. The table came from immunoSEQ multiplex PCR; TCRdb's copy has only in-frame clones and leaves some out. The sample lists about 93,000 clones; around four fifths were seen once. The specimen sequenced was PBMCs. Source of these receptors: a man aged 25 to 45 in good health and CMV-seronegative.

This clone was found a few times. The rearrangement joins TRBV19 to TRBJ2-2; 14 bases fit TRBD2. The V gene's germline CDR1 is LNHDA and CDR2 SQIVND (reference sequence). This CDR3 has 16 residues. The junction had 3 bases not matched to a gene; V was cut back by 3 bases and J by 6 bases. CDR3 in DNA: TGTGCCAGTAGTATGGGACTAGCGGGAGAGTCCGGGGAGCTGTTTTTT. Encoded protein: CASSMGLAGESGELFF.

The chain joins TRBV9 to TRBJ2-3; TRBD2 aligns across 8 bases. CDR1 and CDR2 (germline): SGDLS, YYNGEE. This CDR3 has 14 residues. V was pared by 4 bases and J by 6 bases, with 7 bases of the junction left unmatched. This chain's CDR3 is CASSPRGGRDTQYF. In DNA form, the CDR3 reads TGTGCCAGCAGCCCACGGGGGGGCCGGGATACGCAGTATTTT.

This clone turned up a few times. The genes are TRBV5-4 and TRBJ2-3, with D perhaps matching TRBD1 (5 bases). Trimming cost V 4 bases and J 3 bases, with 15 bases left between them. Germline-derived CDR1 and CDR2 are SGHNT and YYREEE (reference sequence). CDR3 length: 15 amino acids. DNA for the CDR3: TGTGCCAGCAGCCTGACGCAGGGCCCGACAGATACGCAGTATTTT. Protein sequence: CASSLTQGPTDTQYF.

The chain links TRBV30 to TRBJ1-1, with D possibly TRBD1 on 5 matching bases. Germline CDR1 GTSNPN, CDR2 SVGIG (reference sequence). V was clipped by 4 bases and J by 3 bases, with 18 bases between them. This CDR3 is built from 15 residues. DNA of the CDR3: TGTGCCTGGAATATTATGTCGACAGCGCACACTGAAGCTTTCTTT. It yields the protein CAWNIMSTAHTEAFF.

J is TRBJ1-5 and V is TRBV28; 7 bases agree with TRBD1. The CDR3 totals 19 residues. Trimming at V came to 6 bases and at J to 1 base, leaving 18 bases not matched to a gene. Germline V gives CDR1 MDHEN, CDR2 SYDVKM. CDR3 sequence: CASRTPWRRGRDSNQPQHF. The CDR3 nucleotides are TGTGCCAGCAGGACACCCTGGAGGAGGGGGCGGGACAGCAATCAGCCCCAGCATTTT. The whole variable domain, remainder taken from reference TRBV28 and TRBJ1-5, is DVKVTQSSRYLVKRTGEKVFLECVQDMDHENMFWYRQDPGLGLRLIYFSYDVKMKEKGDIPEGYSVSREKKERFSLILESASTNQTSMYLCASRTPWRRGRDSNQPQHFGDGTRLSIL.

The chain links TRBV5-4 to TRBJ2-7; 7 positions agree with TRBD2. Germline CDR1 is SGHNT and CDR2 is YYREEE (reference sequence). The CDR3 totals 13 residues. V dropped 9 bases and J dropped 1; count of bases not matched to a gene: 7. This CDR3 reads CATGGTQSYEQYF. The CDR3 region has the DNA TGTGCCACCGGGGGGACGCAATCCTACGAGCAGTACTTC.

The CDR3 nucleotides are TGTGCCAGCAGTATAAAAGCGGGTCAGACCTTTCTAAGCTCCTACGAGCAGTACTTC. Protein sequence: CASSIKAGQTFLSSYEQYF. The chain employs TRBV2 and TRBJ2-7; D possibly corresponds to TRBD2 (6 bases). The V gene lost 5 bases and the J gene lost 0 bases, with 26 bases spanning the gap. CDR1 and CDR2 (germline): SNHLY, FYNNEI. The CDR3 loop spans 19 amino acids.

The CDR3 loop reads CASSRPGQAYNEQFF. DNA for the CDR3: TGTGCCAGCAGCAGACCGGGACAAGCATACAATGAGCAGTTCTTC. The chain is built from TRBV7-9 and TRBJ2-1; D perhaps matches TRBD1 (6 bases). The V end lost 5 bases, the J end lost 4 bases, and 15 bases lay between the germline ends. The germline gives CDR1 SEHNR, CDR2 FQNEAQ (reference sequence). CDR3 length: 15 amino acids.

The V and J genes are TRBV7-8 and TRBJ1-5; D possibly corresponds to TRBD1 (5 bases). In germline, CDR1 is SGHVS, CDR2 FQNEAQ. The CDR3 runs to 14 residues. Deletions cut 1 base from V and 4 bases from J, with 8 bases between. The chain's CDR3 is CASSLETVNQPQHF. DNA of the CDR3: TGTGCCAGCAGCTTAGAGACAGTTAATCAGCCCCAGCATTTT.

The chain has TRBV27 and TRBJ2-2; weak D call: TRBD1 (7 bases). The CDR3 has 16 amino acids. V lost 4 bases and J lost 1, with 13 bases in between. Germline CDR1 MNHEY, CDR2 SMNVEV (reference sequence). The chain's CDR3 is CASSSPGGKNTGELFF. The CDR3 DNA follows: TGTGCCAGCAGTTCACCAGGGGGGAAGAACACCGGGGAGCTGTTTTTT.

This clone was detected only once. V gene TRBV10-3 combines with J gene TRBJ1-5, with 7 bases that match TRBD1. Germline loops: CDR1 ENHRY, CDR2 SYGVKD. Trimming cost V 0 bases and J 6 bases; bases outside gene matches: 8. The CDR3 contains 16 residues. CDR3 sequence reads: CAISESWQGVRQPQHF. The CDR3 coding sequence is TGTGCCATCAGTGAGTCTTGGCAGGGGGTGCGTCAGCCCCAGCATTTT.

This clone was counted only a few times. V is TRBV7-9 and J is TRBJ2-5, with D possibly matching TRBD1 (5 bases). The CDR3 loop spans 14 amino acids. V lost 6 bases, J lost 3 bases, and 14 bases lay in between. Per germline, CDR1 SEHNR and CDR2 FQNEAQ (reference sequence). CDR3 bases: TGTGCCAGCAGGCCGGCCCAGGGAAAAGAGACCCAGTACTTC. Its protein product is CASRPAQGKETQYF.

The chain joins TRBV11-2 to TRBJ2-3, with D possibly TRBD2 on 6 matching bases. The germline CDR1 and CDR2 sequences are SGHAT and FQNNGV. The CDR3 totals 15 residues. The germline V and J ends were trimmed by 5 bases and 1 base, with 13 bases remaining between them. CDR3 DNA sequence: TGTGCCAGCAGCCCAATGGGACTCGGCACAGATACGCAGTATTTT. Encoded protein: CASSPMGLGTDTQYF.

This clone came up a few times. The V gene is TRBV6-1, the J gene TRBJ2-6, with D maybe TRBD2 (5 bases). The CDR3 sequence is 15 residues long. V was shortened by 5 bases and J by 4 bases, with 12 bases between the two germline ends. Germline CDR1 MNHNS, CDR2 SASEGT. CDR3 coding DNA: TGTGCCAGCAGTTCGGCGGGTACAGGGGCCAACGTCCTGACTTTC. Encoded protein: CASSSAGTGANVLTF.

This clone showed up just once. The V gene is TRBV6-5, the J gene TRBJ1-1; possibly TRBD1 for D (6 bases). This CDR3 has 14 residues. Germline V lookup: CDR1 MNHEY, CDR2 SVGAGI. The ends were cut back, 0 bases at V and 5 bases at J, with 10 bases in the middle. This chain's CDR3 is CASSYSGQRTEAFF. CDR3 DNA: TGTGCCAGCAGTTACTCAGGACAGAGGACTGAAGCTTTCTTT.

V is TRBV20-1 and J is TRBJ1-2; D call uncertain. CDR1 DFQATT and CDR2 SNEGSKA come from the germline V gene (reference sequence). V shed 6 bases and J shed 8 bases, with 10 bases lying between them. CDR3 length equals 10 residues. CDR3 amino acids: CSAPSRGYTF. The DNA of the CDR3 is TGCAGTGCACCGAGCAGGGGCTACACCTTC.

Worth noting for this clone: Different DNA sequences within this sample yield the same CDR3. The chain combines TRBV30 with TRBJ2-2, with 7 bases matching TRBD2. Germline CDR1 is GTSNPN and CDR2 is SVGIG (reference sequence). The trim removed 1 base at V and 7 bases at J, leaving 6 bases unmatched. CDR3 length: 14 residues. DNA for the CDR3: TGTGCCTGGAGTGAAGGCGGGAGTGGCGGGGAGCTGTTTTTT. It codes for CAWSEGGSGGELFF.

This clone showed up just a few times. The same CDR3 is also encoded by other DNA sequences in this sample. This chain joins TRBV30 and TRBJ2-7, with D maybe TRBD2 (5 bases). Trimming cost V 2 bases and J 2 bases, with 22 bases left between them. Germline V CDR1 and CDR2: GTSNPN, SVGIG (reference sequence). CDR3 length: 17 amino acids. The CDR3 DNA reads as TGTGCCTGGAGTCCCGAGATAGCGACCCACCAACCCTACGAGCAGTACTTC. As protein: CAWSPEIATHQPYEQYF.

This clone was detected only a few times. The rearrangement joins TRBV5-5 to TRBJ2-7, with 8 bases aligning to TRBD2. The ends lost 0 bases at V and 4 bases at J; junction bases unmatched: 6. Germline-derived CDR1 and CDR2 are SGHKS and YYEKEE (reference sequence). The CDR3 loop spans 15 amino acids. In nucleotides, the CDR3 is TGTGCCAGCAGCTTGGACGCGGGAGGTTCATACGAGCAGTACTTC. Its translation: CASSLDAGGSYEQYF.

In the case of this clone: This CDR3 is missing its conserved last phenylalanine or tryptophan, likely due to a read error. The chain uses TRBV19 and TRBJ2-3; D uncertain. V lost 7 bases, J lost 5 bases, and 16 bases lay in between. This CDR3 region has 14 residues. Per germline, CDR1 LNHDA and CDR2 SQIVND (reference sequence). CDR3 in amino acids: CASMSGPSGDTQYL. DNA for the CDR3: TGTGCCAGTATGTCGGGCCCCTCGGGAGATACGCAGTATCTT.

J is TRBJ2-7 and V is TRBV14; TRBD2 aligns across 7 bases. Germline CDR1 SGHDN, CDR2 FVKESK. The CDR3 totals 14 residues. V shed 3 bases, J shed 4 bases, and the junction held 6 bases outside the gene matches. CDR3 sequence: CASSQRAGLYEQYF. CDR3 nucleotides: TGTGCCAGCAGCCAGCGAGCGGGGTTGTACGAGCAGTACTTC.

This chain joins TRBV5-6 and TRBJ2-7; 8 nucleotides line up with TRBD2. Trimming at V came to 3 bases and at J to 6 bases, leaving 8 bases not matched to a gene. Germline V gene lookup returns CDR1 SGHDT and CDR2 YYEEEE. This CDR3 is 14 amino acids long. Here the CDR3 DNA reads TGTGCCAGCAGCTATCCGGCCGGGAGGGGCGAGCAGTACTTC. This codes for CASSYPAGRGEQYF. Complete variable domain (other parts from reference TRBV5-6 and TRBJ2-7): DAGVTQSPTHLIKTRGQQVTLRCSPKSGHDTVSWYQQALGQGPQFIFQYYEEEERQRGNFPDRFSGHQFPNYSSELNVNALLLGDSALYLCASSYPAGRGEQYFGPGTRLTVT.

The chain combines TRBV5-6 with TRBJ1-5, with D unresolved. CDR3 size: 15 residues. Germline CDR1 reads SGHDT; CDR2 reads YYEEEE. The germline V and J ends were trimmed by 1 base and 6 bases, with 14 bases remaining between them. The CDR3 DNA sequence: TGTGCCAGCAGCTTGAGGGAGATGATTGCTCAGCCCCAGCATTTT. Translated, it gives CASSLREMIAQPQHF.

V and J are TRBV10-1 and TRBJ2-3; 9 bases are a match to TRBD1. The CDR3 contains 15 residues. Germline values: CDR1 WNHNN, CDR2 SYGVQD (reference sequence). The V gene end was trimmed by 4 bases and the J gene end by 6 bases; junction bases not matched to a gene: 8. This CDR3 is CASSGVDRGMDTQYF. CDR3 DNA: TGCGCCAGCAGTGGGGTGGACAGGGGCATGGATACGCAGTATTTT.

This chain uses TRBV7-2 with TRBJ2-3; possible D gene TRBD2, 6 bases. The CDR3 length is 17 residues. CDR1 and CDR2 from the germline V gene are SGHTA and FQGNSA. V lost 2 bases and J lost 1, with 16 bases in between. The CDR3 here is CASSLTRSGFRTDTQYF. CDR3 coding DNA: TGTGCCAGCAGCTTAACCCGGAGCGGGTTCCGCACAGATACGCAGTATTTT.

The rearrangement links TRBV2 to TRBJ2-3; 8 bases are a match to TRBD1. Trimming at V came to 7 bases and at J to 0 bases, leaving 3 bases not matched to a gene. The CDR3 runs to 14 residues. The germline gives CDR1 SNHLY, CDR2 FYNNEI. The CDR3 DNA follows: TGTGCCAGCACTTGGACAGGGAGCACAGATACGCAGTATTTT. Its translation: CASTWTGSTDTQYF.

The chain uses TRBV25-1 and TRBJ2-7; 9 positions match TRBD1. Germline loops: CDR1 MGHDK, CDR2 SYGVNS. The trim removed 0 bases at V and 5 bases at J, leaving 5 bases unmatched. This CDR3 has 15 residues. The CDR3 nucleotides are TGTGCCAGCAGTGAATATGGACAGGGGCCCCACGAGCAGTACTTC. Translated, it gives CASSEYGQGPHEQYF.

The CDR3 region is CASMGTSGNQETQYF. DNA of the CDR3: TGCGCCAGCATGGGGACTAGCGGAAACCAAGAGACCCAGTACTTC. The genes are TRBV10-2 and TRBJ2-5, with 11 nucleotides matching TRBD2. Germline CDR1 is WSHSY and CDR2 is SAAADI. This CDR3 comprises 15 residues. After removal of 7 bases from V and 0 bases from J, the junction contained 4 bases not matched to a gene.

The chain recombines TRBV6-5 with TRBJ1-5; no clear D gene. V lost 6 bases, J lost 4 bases, and 10 bases lay in between. The CDR3 consists of 13 residues. Germline-derived CDR1 and CDR2 are MNHEY and SVGAGI. The CDR3, as DNA: TGTGCCAGCAGCCAATCCAGGAATCAGCCCCAGCATTTT. Translated, it gives CASSQSRNQPQHF.

The chain links TRBV29-1 to TRBJ2-2; a weak D match, TRBD1 (5 bases). V shed 5 bases and J shed 5 bases, with 9 bases lying between them. CDR3 length: 12 residues. Germline CDR1 SQVTM, CDR2 ANQGSEA. This CDR3 reads CSVPGKTGELFF. For the CDR3, the DNA is TGCAGCGTTCCAGGGAAGACCGGGGAGCTGTTTTTT.

This clone was seen a handful of times. Other DNA variants within this sample encode the same CDR3. V gene TRBV7-9 combines with J gene TRBJ2-3, with D tentatively TRBD2 (5 bases). This CDR3 is 14 amino acids long. Germline-derived CDR1 and CDR2 are SEHNR and FQNEAQ (reference sequence). V dropped 5 bases and J dropped 0 bases, with 9 bases sitting between them. CDR3 nucleotides: TGTGCCAGCAGCCTCGGACTGAGCACAGATACGCAGTATTTT. Amino acids: CASSLGLSTDTQYF.